This paragraph covers one TCR beta chain sequence. Only in-frame clones appear in the TCRdb table, and some are missing; sequencing was by immunoSEQ multiplex PCR. The table shows more than 65,000 clones, with 96% occurring only once. This entry comes from a study of technical replicates of blood from a handful of donors. The TCR was taken from a human donor in good health. The sequenced sample was T cells isolated from PBMCs.

The CDR3 region has the DNA TGCGCCAGCAGCCAAGAAACTAGCGGGATGTATGAGCAGTTCTTC. This codes for CASSQETSGMYEQFF. The chain links TRBV4-1 to TRBJ2-1, with TRBD2 matching 10 bases. The CDR3 extends over 15 amino acids. With V trimmed by 0 bases and J by 8 bases, 4 bases remained unmatched. Germline V gene data show CDR1 as MGHRA and CDR2 as YSYEKL.